A single sample is the source of the 19 T cell receptor beta chains below, sequenced in a study of TIL therapy for anti-PD-1-resistant metastatic lung cancer. Specified time point: pre-treatment sample, taken before nivolumab and TIL therapy. Sequencing used immunoSEQ v3. Produced via immunoSEQ multiplex PCR; TCRdb's table is partial and in-frame only. The sample lists 55,000 to 65,000 clones; about 73% were seen once. The material was blood, obtained at baseline. The receptors come from a person between 30 and 79 years old with non-small cell lung cancer.

In this sample, this clone turned up a few times. This chain joins TRBV7-3 and TRBJ2-3; D is uncertain. Germline-derived CDR1 and CDR2 are SGHTA and FQGTGA. There are 13 residues in the CDR3. V lost 4 bases, J lost 10 bases, and 15 bases lay in between. The CDR3 reads CASSSHGPLPQYF. CDR3 coding DNA: TGTGCCAGCAGCTCCCATGGGCCGCTCCCGCAGTATTTT.

V gene TRBV30 combines with J gene TRBJ2-1; 8 nucleotides align to TRBD2. Trimming removed 5 bases from V and 1 base from J; junction bases left unmatched: 4. This CDR3 region has 14 residues. Germline V gives CDR1 GTSNPN, CDR2 SVGIG (reference sequence). The CDR3 DNA is TGTGCCTGGGCTAGCGGGTTTTCCTACAATGAGCAGTTCTTC. It codes for CAWASGFSYNEQFF.

The chain's CDR3 is CSVKPGQGEYNEQFF. The CDR3 coding sequence is TGCAGCGTTAAACCGGGACAGGGGGAGTACAATGAGCAGTTCTTC. V is TRBV29-1 and J is TRBJ2-1; 11 bases agree with TRBD1. This CDR3 has 15 residues. The V gene's germline CDR1 is SQVTM and CDR2 ANQGSEA. Trimming at V came to 5 bases and at J to 4 bases, leaving 7 bases not matched to a gene.

The J gene is TRBJ2-3, the V gene TRBV7-2, with D perhaps matching TRBD2 (5 bases). V dropped 5 bases and J dropped 1 base, with 16 bases sitting between them. CDR3 size: 16 residues. CDR1 and CDR2 from the germline V gene are SGHTA and FQGNSA. The CDR3 loop reads CASSTRGGLGTDTQYF. The CDR3, as DNA: TGTGCCAGCAGCACCAGAGGCGGGCTGGGCACAGATACGCAGTATTTT.

The rearrangement links TRBV28 to TRBJ1-3; tentatively, D is TRBD1 (5 bases). Per the germline V gene, CDR1 is MDHEN and CDR2 is SYDVKM. The CDR3 is made up of 15 amino acids. V was pared by 8 bases and J by 0 bases, with 14 bases between. For the CDR3, the DNA is TGTGCCAGCGGTGAAGGGGCCCTCTCTGGAAACACCATATATTTT. This translates into CASGEGALSGNTIYF.

A single count supports this clone. J is TRBJ2-7 and V is TRBV7-9, with D possibly being TRBD2 (6 bases). Germline-derived CDR1 and CDR2 are SEHNR and FQNEAQ (reference sequence). The CDR3 has 13 amino acids. The V gene lost 4 bases and the J gene lost 12 bases, with 19 bases spanning the gap. The CDR3 DNA is TGTGCCAGCAGCTCATCCCCCGGGACTCCTATGTACTTC. It specifies CASSSSPGTPMYF.

V gene TRBV6-5 combines with J gene TRBJ2-7; possible D gene TRBD2, 7 bases. V was shortened by 7 bases and J by 3 bases, with 13 bases between the two germline ends. Germline V gene lookup returns CDR1 MNHEY and CDR2 SVGAGI. The CDR3 covers 13 residues. The CDR3 DNA follows: TGTGCCAGCAAGGGGGGGCCCAACTACGAGCAGTACTTC. Its translation is CASKGGPNYEQYF.

The gene calls are TRBV7-9 and TRBJ1-2; D not resolved. There are 12 residues in the CDR3. Germline V gives CDR1 SEHNR, CDR2 FQNEAQ (reference sequence). Trimming removed 1 base at V and 6 bases at J, with 6 bases between. CDR3 region: CASSLETHGYTF. CDR3 nucleotides: TGTGCCAGCAGCTTAGAGACTCATGGCTACACCTTC.

The CDR3 sequence: CASSLVLLSDRGNEQFF. The CDR3 DNA reads TGCGCCAGCAGCTTGGTACTTCTATCGGACCGGGGGAATGAGCAGTTCTTC. J is TRBJ2-1 and V is TRBV5-1; D possibly corresponds to TRBD2 (6 bases). V lost 0 bases to trimming and J lost 7 bases, with 20 bases between them. The germline V gene has CDR1 SGHRS and CDR2 YFSETQ. The CDR3 runs 17 residues.

The chain is built from TRBV29-1 and TRBJ1-5; D gene uncertain. The ends were cut back, 4 bases at V and 4 bases at J, with 8 bases in the middle. Germline assignment: CDR1 SQVTM and CDR2 ANQGSEA. The CDR3 length is 12 residues. CDR3 residues: CSVGWGNQPQHF. The CDR3, as DNA: TGCAGCGTTGGATGGGGTAATCAGCCCCAGCATTTT.

The gene calls are TRBV6-5 and TRBJ2-1; 9 nucleotides line up with TRBD2. V lost 7 bases, J lost 4 bases, and 5 bases stayed unmatched. The germline V gene has CDR1 MNHEY and CDR2 SVGAGI. The length of the CDR3 is 14 residues. CDR3 sequence (DNA): TGTGCCAGCAACGCGGGACTAGCATACAATGAGCAGTTCTTC. Protein product: CASNAGLAYNEQFF.

The rearrangement uses TRBV28 and TRBJ2-3, with D unclear. Germline assignment: CDR1 MDHEN and CDR2 SYDVKM. The CDR3 covers 12 residues. Trimming left V 8 bases short and J 0 bases short, with 6 bases between. In nucleotides, the CDR3 is TGTGCCAGCCGGCCTAGCACAGATACGCAGTATTTT. Translated, it gives CASRPSTDTQYF. The full variable domain, rest sourced from reference TRBV28 and TRBJ2-3, is DVKVTQSSRYLVKRTGEKVFLECVQDMDHENMFWYRQDPGLGLRLIYFSYDVKMKEKGDIPEGYSVSREKKERFSLILESASTNQTSMYLCASRPSTDTQYFGPGTRLTVL.

V is TRBV6-5 and J is TRBJ2-7; 8 bases fit TRBD1. The CDR3 totals 15 residues. V gave up 6 bases and J gave up 1 base; unmatched junction bases: 8. Germline loops: CDR1 MNHEY, CDR2 SVGAGI. The CDR3 DNA follows: TGTGCCAGCAGCTCCGCGACAGGGGCTTCCTACGAGCAGTACTTC. This codes for CASSSATGASYEQYF.

This CDR3 reads CASSGQGSEQYF. DNA for the CDR3: TGTGCCAGCTCGGGACAGGGGTCCGAGCAGTACTTC. This chain uses TRBV18 with TRBJ2-7; the match to TRBD1 covers 10 bases. The CDR3 runs 12 residues. The ends lost 6 bases at V and 6 bases at J; junction bases unmatched: 2. The germline V gene has CDR1 KGHSH and CDR2 LQKENI.

This clone was counted a few times. This chain connects TRBV5-6 to TRBJ2-7; D remains ambiguous. Trimming removed 0 bases from V and 2 bases from J, with 15 bases in between. Germline V gene lookup returns CDR1 SGHDT and CDR2 YYEEEE. CDR3 length equals 16 residues. CDR3: CASSLGWTRPTYEQYF. As DNA, the CDR3 is TGTGCCAGCAGCTTGGGCTGGACGAGACCTACCTACGAGCAGTACTTC.

The chain couples TRBV7-9 to TRBJ1-1; D unclear. The ends were cut back, 2 bases at V and 7 bases at J, with 5 bases in the middle. This CDR3 is built from 11 residues. CDR1 is SEHNR, CDR2 FQNEAQ, per germline (reference sequence). CDR3 in amino acids: CASSLSVEAFF. In nucleotides, the CDR3 is TGTGCCAGCAGCTTATCAGTTGAAGCTTTCTTT.

This clone has just one count. The rearrangement links TRBV7-8 to TRBJ2-7, with 7 bases that match TRBD1. From germline, CDR1 is SGHVS and CDR2 FQNEAQ. V dropped 2 bases and J dropped 2; count of bases not matched to a gene: 12. The CDR3 has 17 amino acids. The CDR3 loop is CASSLSGTGVRAYEQYF. The CDR3 bases are TGTGCCAGCAGCTTATCCGGTACAGGGGTTAGGGCCTACGAGCAGTACTTC.

The J gene is TRBJ2-1, the V gene TRBV5-1, with a weak D call TRBD1 (6 bases). The germline V gene has CDR1 SGHRS and CDR2 YFSETQ. The ends were cut back, 4 bases at V and 4 bases at J, with 15 bases in the middle. The length of the CDR3 is 15 residues. The CDR3 is CASSLRQVGYNEQFF. As DNA, the CDR3 is TGCGCCAGCAGCCTAAGACAGGTGGGGTACAATGAGCAGTTCTTC.

This chain joins TRBV6-6 and TRBJ1-5; D may be TRBD1 (6 bases). CDR3 length: 15 amino acids. From germline, CDR1 is MNHNY and CDR2 SVGAGI (reference sequence). With 2 bases removed from V and 7 bases from J, the gap between germline ends came to 15 bases. The CDR3 loop is CASSYQQGRGQPQHF. CDR3 coding DNA: TGTGCCAGCAGTTACCAGCAGGGGAGAGGACAGCCCCAGCATTTT.